These 9 T cell receptor beta chains came from one sample sequenced in a study of blood T cell repertoires in COVID-19. The protocol was immunoSEQ multiplex PCR, while the TCRdb copy is restricted to in-frame clones and leaves out a portion. The sample lists some 250,000 clones; about nine tenths were seen once. The specimen sequenced was PBMCs or T cells enriched from blood (not recorded which). The receptors derive from a man younger than 30 who had recovered from COVID-19.

This clone appeared a single time. The chain employs TRBV28 and TRBJ2-5; 9 bases are a match to TRBD2. CDR1 and CDR2 from the germline V gene are MDHEN and SYDVKM. The CDR3 runs to 19 residues. J was trimmed by 2 bases and V by 3 bases; bases with no gene match: 16. DNA of the CDR3: TGTGCCAGCAGTTTTCTCCGTGGGGACTCGGCGGGAGGGCAAGAGACCCAGTACTTC. It specifies CASSFLRGDSAGGQETQYF.

V usage is TRBV13 and J usage is TRBJ2-1; no definite D call. The CDR3 covers 15 residues. Between the trimmed V and J ends, which lost 0 bases and 0 bases, there was a span of 6 bases. Germline CDR1 and CDR2: PRHDT and FYEKMQ (reference sequence). CDR3 coding DNA: TGTGCCAGCAGCTTAGGCCGGAGCTCCTACAATGAGCAGTTCTTC. It encodes CASSLGRSSYNEQFF.

The chain recombines TRBV14 with TRBJ1-1, with D hard to call. The CDR3 extends over 16 amino acids. V was cut by 1 base and J by 2 bases, with 14 bases left in between. Germline V gives CDR1 SGHDN, CDR2 FVKESK. CDR3 coding DNA: TGTGCCAGCAGCCAAGCCCTCGGCCCAGGAAACACTGAAGCTTTCTTT. This translates into CASSQALGPGNTEAFF.

V gene TRBV28 combines with J gene TRBJ2-5, with 10 bases identical to TRBD2. The CDR3 is 15 amino acids. From germline, CDR1 is MDHEN and CDR2 SYDVKM. V trimming: 3 bases; J trimming: 4 bases; junction bases outside the gene matches: 5. The CDR3 sequence: CASSFSLAGVETQYF. Here the CDR3 DNA reads TGTGCCAGCAGTTTCAGCCTAGCGGGAGTAGAGACCCAGTACTTC.

V gene TRBV5-1 combines with J gene TRBJ2-1; 9 bases map to TRBD2. Germline CDR1 is SGHRS and CDR2 is YFSETQ. The CDR3 runs 14 residues. J was trimmed by 7 bases and V by 3 bases; bases with no gene match: 5. The CDR3 spells CASSWGGGANEQFF. The CDR3 DNA follows: TGCGCCAGCAGCTGGGGCGGGGGGGCAAATGAGCAGTTCTTC.

This clone has a single count. This chain links TRBV25-1 with TRBJ1-6; D unclear. In germline, CDR1 is MGHDK, CDR2 SYGVNS. Trimming stripped 2 bases from V and 3 bases from J, with 5 bases between. The CDR3 loop spans 14 amino acids. CDR3 in DNA: TGTGCCAGCAGTGAAGGAGGCTATAATTCACCCCTCCACTTT. Translated: CASSEGGYNSPLHF.

V is TRBV29-1 and J is TRBJ1-1, with 9 positions matching TRBD1. V lost 8 bases, J lost 6 bases, and 7 bases stayed unmatched. Germline assignment: CDR1 SQVTM and CDR2 ANQGSEA. The CDR3 runs 12 residues. CDR3 protein: CSTGQGTAEAFF. CDR3 DNA sequence: TGCAGCACGGGACAGGGAACGGCTGAAGCTTTCTTT.

The J gene is TRBJ1-2, the V gene TRBV18; no reliable D call. V was pared by 4 bases and J by 8 bases, with 14 bases between. CDR1 is KGHSH and CDR2 is LQKENI in the germline V gene. This CDR3 is 13 amino acids long. The chain's CDR3 is CASSLGAAGGYTF. CDR3 nucleotide sequence: TGTGCCAGCTCACTGGGAGCTGCCGGCGGCTACACCTTC. The variable domain in full, with the rest retrieved from reference TRBV18 and TRBJ1-2, is NAGVMQNPRHLVRRRGQEARLRCSPMKGHSHVYWYRQLPEEGLKFMVYLQKENIIDESGMPKERFSAEFPKEGPSILRIQQVVRGDSAAYFCASSLGAAGGYTFGSGTRLTVV.

The CDR3 DNA follows: TGTGCCAGCAGCTTGGTGGGGGGGGCGCAAGGCTACACCTTC. As protein: CASSLVGGAQGYTF. The chain has TRBV5-4 and TRBJ1-2; TRBD1 is a possible D gene (6 bases). The V gene's germline CDR1 is SGHNT and CDR2 YYREEE (reference sequence). Trimming pared 0 bases from V and 8 bases from J, leaving 14 bases between. CDR3 length: 14 amino acids.